This T cell receptor (beta chain) was documented in a study of cytomegalovirus exposure and HLA in healthy donors. Study outcomes and limitations: TCR beta chains numbering 150 to 200 were designated cytomegalovirus-associated. That first-cohort TCR clusters tended to co-occur in the approximately 110 validation repertoires was found in a later analysis. Rare TCR sequences predominated, though certain public TCRs were found in many donors. In vitro, three CMV-associated chains proved specific for CMV antigens.

There are a few counts of this clone. What it binds is unknown. It is unclear where the CDR3 begins or ends on the DNA, so no DNA is shown, and the CDR3 is as TCRdb lists it. Method: immunoSEQ multiplex PCR; TCRdb's copy keeps in-frame clones and lacks some. There are fewer than 250,000 clones in the sample; over 80% occur only once, and about 14% lies in the top ten. CDR1 and CDR2 from the germline V gene are SQVTM and ANQGSEA. The CDR3 has 13 amino acids, counting both end residues. This TCR derives from a woman aged 25 to 45 in good health and CMV-seropositive. V gene TRBV29-1 combines with J gene TRBJ2-1. Sample: PBMCs. The CDR3 loop reads CSVLRARGNEQFF.